Listed here is a single T cell receptor beta chain. What it binds is unknown. TCRdb itself ran the multiplex PCR reads through MiXCR, one entry per CDR3 protein. The table has 180,000 or so distinct CDR3 sequences, around 33% seen once. V lost 10 bases to trimming and J lost 0 bases; unmatched junction nucleotides: 10. Per germline, CDR1 LNHDA and CDR2 SQIVND (reference sequence). The CDR3 is made up of 17 amino acids. The sample belongs to a study of breast tumors, draining lymph nodes, adjacent tissues. The study's findings and limits: Data fit most tumor T cells coming from lymph node, expanding in tumor.

Breast cancer patients provided tissue from their axillary draining lymph nodes. Sequenced input: axillary lymph node tissue. The TCR sequence derives from a female donor with breast cancer. Some clones in this sample may be carry-over from other donors' samples. The V call is TRBV19, the J call TRBJ2-7, with 15 positions matching TRBD2. The CDR3 loop is CATLPLGLAGGSYEQYF. Here the CDR3 DNA reads TGTGCCACCCTCCCGTTGGGACTAGCGGGGGGCTCCTACGAGCAGTACTTC.